This T cell receptor beta chain was obtained from a study of shared clonotypes between healthy human individuals (TCRdb year 2020). For the wider study: The cohort included three men and two women between 18 and 49 years of age. For each donor, CD4 naive and CD4 memory were each given three plates, CD8 naive was given two plates, and CD8 memory was given one plate. The study deeply sequenced blood TCR repertoires of about five healthy adults to estimate repertoire size and the extent of clonotype sharing between individuals. Between about 0.8 and 9.5 billion PBMCs per donor were obtained by leukapheresis. Libraries were prepared and TCR repertoires were sequenced by different laboratories using diverse techniques, in order to increase sequencing depth and limit assay-specific biases. Findings and caveats that apply to the study as a whole: Compared with non-shared clonotypes, the clonotypes found in all four sorted-subset donors had higher generation probabilities. Across a few donors, roughly 5.1% of naive CD4, around 3.5% of naive CD8, roughly 2.2% of memory CD4, and about 0.4% of memory CD8 clonotypes were shared. Pairwise subsampling indicated that sequencing depth was expected to affect the degree of clonotype sharing among donors. Larger estimated clonotype richness was generally found for naive subsets than for memory subsets. Rarefaction of sorted-subset datasets indicated incomplete sequencing despite the large sequencing depth. Only blood was sampled, and tissue TCR repertoires likely differ from those in blood. The small number of donors limited the genetic and exposure-history diversity represented.

The CDR3 contains 13 residues, cysteine and phenylalanine counted. Only the CDR3 portion is preserved as DNA: 39 bases, with reading frame beginning at the first base. V is reduced by 1 base and J by 8 bases, leaving a spacing of 11 bases between them. From the germline V gene, CDR1 is SGHTA and CDR2 is FQGNSA. Donors were healthy HIV-negative adults with no recently reported acute infections or vaccinations. All donors were Caucasian adults living in Nashville, Tennessee, USA. CD4+ T cells were enriched by magnetic negative selection, after which naive cells were positively selected on CD45RA and the negative fraction was taken as the memory subset. Blood was collected by leukapheresis, and PBMCs were isolated by Ficoll-Histopaque density gradient centrifugation and then cryopreserved in liquid nitrogen vapor phase. Analytical flow cytometry was used to check the purity and quantity of each magnetically sorted T cell population. Each sorted fraction had its genomic DNA isolated and then quantified by UV absorbance on a Nanodrop 2000c.

Using the deep immunoSEQ assay, multiplex PCR amplified TCR CDR3 regions from genomic DNA. Extracted genomic DNA from each cell subset was spread evenly across all wells of several immunoSEQ 96-well plates, with each plate serving as a replicate. Each replicate PCR for sorted subsets received about 0.2 ug genomic DNA, equal to about 30,000 T cell genomes. Purified libraries were quantified with a Qubit 3.0 fluorometer, sized on a Bioanalyzer 2100, and re-quantified with the KAPA Library Quantification kit. Every immunoSEQ 96-well plate was sequenced on a dedicated single-read 150-cycle Illumina NextSeq 550 flow cell. From the authors' description of their analysis: Because only junctional sequences without quality scores were contained in the immunoSEQ output, filtering matching that applied to full-length reads could not be performed. To assign V/J genes and CDR3, sequences were annotated using PyIR, a Python wrapper for IgBLAST v1.9, with IMGT germline references. Reads were removed for weak V/J assignments (E-value above 1e-6), missing CDR3, stop codons, out-of-frame junctions, or ambiguous translated residues. A V3J clonotype was defined by an identical inferred V gene, J gene, and CDR3 amino acid sequence. Percentage overlap between repertoires was computed as shared unique clonotypes divided by the size of the smaller repertoire. Three approaches were used to assess repertoire richness: RTK rarefaction, the Chao1 estimator, and Recon v2.1 estimates of unobserved clonotypes. Generation probabilities were computed with OLGA for all TCRbeta clonotypes obtained by the gDNA method from several donors. TCRdb carries this immuneACCESS record with in-frame sequences only. Its versions omit some clonotypes, under half of them owing to an unresolved V gene in the studies checked, with the rest unexplained. The V and J calls and clone size come from that table; D and trimming were worked out from the DNA. In all, the sample holds millions of clones, and roughly 94% of those were seen once. 0.1% to 0.15% of the sample is held by the ten biggest clonotypes.

A remark on this clone: Which antigen it targets is not known. No base qualities exist here, and no much larger clone lies one base off it.

The TCR originated in a man aged 18 to 30 in good health. The sample taken for sequencing was naive CD4+ T cells sorted from blood. The cell subset or site label, read with the paper, signifies: CD45RA+ positively selected. The chain is made from TRBV7-2 and TRBJ1-2; the D gene cannot be named for sure. The CDR3 sequence is CASSLGGRRGYTF. The DNA sequence follows: TGTGCCAGCAGCTTAGGAGGACGGAGGGGCTACACCTTC.